This TCR beta chain was identified in a study of blood T cell repertoires in COVID-19. About the study: T cells, B-cell-depleted T cells, or PBMCs supplied cDNA or gDNA.

The CDR3 has 15 residues. CDR1 SGHDT and CDR2 YYEEEE come from the germline V gene. V shed 3 bases, J shed 4 bases, and the junction held 5 bases outside the gene matches. In the authors' methods: The assay estimated nucleated cells by amplifying reference gene primers. Only in-frame clones appear in the TCRdb table, and some are missing; sequencing was by immunoSEQ multiplex PCR. V and J calls and clone size are copied from that table; D and trimming were computed from the DNA. The sample yields under 150,000 clones, roughly 83% seen once. The V call is TRBV5-6, the J call TRBJ2-1, with 9 bases lining up with TRBD1. This receptor was obtained from an elderly woman with acute or convalescent COVID-19. Sequenced sample: peripheral blood. Here the CDR3 reads CASSSWDRAYNEQFF. The CDR3 nucleotides are TGTGCCAGCAGCTCCTGGGACAGGGCATACAATGAGCAGTTCTTC. The full variable domain, its missing parts supplied by reference TRBV5-6 and TRBJ2-1, is DAGVTQSPTHLIKTRGQQVTLRCSPKSGHDTVSWYQQALGQGPQFIFQYYEEEERQRGNFPDRFSGHQFPNYSSELNVNALLLGDSALYLCASSSWDRAYNEQFFGPGTRLTVL.